The rows below give T cell receptor beta chains drawn from one sample of a study of blood T cell repertoires in COVID-19. Sequenced by immunoSEQ multiplex PCR; TCRdb stores in-frame clones only, minus some. The sample shows tens of thousands of clones, around 87% of them seen only once. The sample comprised peripheral blood. These receptors all come from a man older than 75 with active or convalescent COVID-19. CDR3s include the opening cysteine and the closing phenylalanine or tryptophan.

v_gene	j_gene	CDR3aa
TRBV3-1/TRBV3-2	TRBJ1-3	CATISGNTIYF
TRBV6-1	TRBJ2-4	CASSEQGTLPAKNIQYF
TRBV6-6	TRBJ1-3	CASSRYDSSPSGNTIYF
TRBV19	TRBJ1-1	CASSTRTGFVNTEAFF
TRBV19	TRBJ1-1	CASSLQGSTEAFF
TRBV30	TRBJ2-3	CAWSVLIYRASTDTQYF
TRBV6-5	TRBJ2-1	CASSLAGDSYNEQFF
TRBV2	TRBJ1-5	CASSEAQQPQHF
TRBV29-1	TRBJ1-1	CSVYRGQGTEAFF
TRBV28	TRBJ1-2	CASRRTTGEGLYGYTF
TRBV7-2	TRBJ2-3	CASSLSRLAGEPTDTQYF
TRBV7-9	TRBJ2-5	CASSSPGEGEETQYF
TRBV10-3	TRBJ1-1	CAISVTGTPNTEAFF
TRBV9	TRBJ2-1	CASSVVPAGGYNEQFF
TRBV14	TRBJ1-6	CASRVQLNSPLHF
TRBV5-1	TRBJ2-2	CASSTGDTGELFF
TRBV19	TRBJ1-4	CASSVTGGENEKLFF
TRBV7-9	TRBJ1-3	CASSSGQFSGNTIYF
TRBV2	TRBJ2-1	CASSPGTGGNEQFF
TRBV6-5	TRBJ2-1	CASSRDRGLNEQFF
TRBV6-5	TRBJ2-3	CASSSLAITQYF
TRBV27	TRBJ1-4	CASRGTDHEKLFF
TRBV12-5	TRBJ2-3	CASGLSTSGRPRDTQYF
TRBV19	TRBJ2-5	CASSIGLAGTETQYF
TRBV7-6	TRBJ1-1	CASSSDRVNTEAFF
TRBV4-1	TRBJ1-4	CASSHPGTGVEKLFF
TRBV27	TRBJ2-5	CASSFYGGGRAGETQYF
TRBV5-1	TRBJ1-1	CASSSGQPNTEAFF
TRBV21-1	TRBJ1-5	CASTTGGHNQPQHF
TRBV11-2	TRBJ1-6	CASSLDPWGERSPLHF
TRBV3-1/TRBV3-2	TRBJ1-4	CASSPRTDHEKLFF
TRBV19	TRBJ1-5	CASSISGRGQPQHF
TRBV2	TRBJ2-1	CASKGLAGGPDGEQFF
TRBV11-2	TRBJ2-2	CASSFSRNTGELFF
TRBV30	TRBJ1-5	CAWSPGGQPQHF
TRBV3-1/TRBV3-2	TRBJ1-1	CASSMGGLTEAFF
TRBV7-9	TRBJ1-2	CASSLQDSGYTF
TRBV7-8	TRBJ2-3	CATLTGSTDTQYF
TRBV2	TRBJ1-1	CASSEEWTGVEAFF
TRBV29-1	TRBJ1-1	CRLCCHTGEAFF
TRBV18	TRBJ2-1	CASSAGTSGYNEQFF
TRBV27	TRBJ2-4	CASSPRGGGAFQYF
TRBV24-1	TRBJ2-1	CATSDSTGTSYNEQFF
TRBV19	TRBJ2-3	CASSATSGGDTDTQYF
TRBV19	TRBJ1-6	CASSMTGGSSYNSPLHF
TRBV18	TRBJ2-3	CASSSRQTADTQYF
TRBV7-2	TRBJ2-5	CASSAQWGEETQYF
TRBV7-9	TRBJ2-2	CASSFGTPLTGSNTGELFF
TRBV24-1	TRBJ2-2	CATSGTGLLAGELFF
TRBV12-3/TRBV12-4	TRBJ1-5	CASSGTDYQPQHF
TRBV25-1	TRBJ2-5	CASSPARGYQETQYF
TRBV9	TRBJ1-6	CASTTGDGYNSPLHF
TRBV5-4	TRBJ2-3	CASSPGLAVSTDTQYF